The 17 T cell receptor beta chains below come from one sample, sequenced in a study of blood T cell repertoires in COVID-19. The table came from immunoSEQ multiplex PCR; TCRdb's copy has only in-frame clones and leaves some out. The sample has 25,000 to 35,000 clones, roughly nine tenths seen once. The sample taken for sequencing was peripheral blood. The receptors were sampled from a human donor in a cohort sampled during active COVID-19.

The chain joins TRBV28 to TRBJ1-2, with D hard to call. Trimming removed 2 bases at V and 0 bases at J, with 16 bases between. CDR3 length equals 17 residues. Per germline, CDR1 MDHEN and CDR2 SYDVKM. The DNA for the CDR3 is TGTGCCAGCAGTTTAAGGACTAGGGCCAAATCTAACTATGGCTACACCTTC. It is translated as CASSLRTRAKSNYGYTF.

The rearrangement links TRBV19 to TRBJ1-1; 7 nucleotides match TRBD1. The CDR3 runs 14 residues. Trimming at V came to 4 bases and at J to 3 bases, leaving 5 bases not matched to a gene. Germline CDR1 LNHDA, CDR2 SQIVND (reference sequence). CDR3 nucleotide sequence: TGTGCCAGTAGTACTTACAGGGGAGACACTGAAGCTTTCTTT. Encoded protein: CASSTYRGDTEAFF.

This clone came up once. The chain employs TRBV28 and TRBJ1-6; D is unclear. Germline CDR1 is MDHEN and CDR2 is SYDVKM. CDR3 length: 13 amino acids. V was clipped by 9 bases and J by 9 bases, with 15 bases between them. The CDR3 protein is CASKMAFSSPLHF. CDR3 nucleotide sequence: TGTGCCAGTAAAATGGCATTCTCTTCACCCCTCCACTTT.

This chain connects TRBV24-1 to TRBJ2-4, with 11 bases matching TRBD2. The V segment lost 8 bases and the J segment 7 bases; nucleotides outside the gene matches: 3. Germline assignment: CDR1 KGHDR and CDR2 SFDVKD. CDR3 length equals 13 residues. The CDR3 DNA reads as TGTGCCACCATGGCTAGCGGGGGGAACATTCAGTACTTC. As protein: CATMASGGNIQYF.

The genes are TRBV24-1 and TRBJ1-6; D not resolved. The length of the CDR3 is 13 residues. Trimming stripped 3 bases from V and 7 bases from J, with 6 bases between. The germline V gene has CDR1 KGHDR and CDR2 SFDVKD. CDR3 nucleotides: TGTGCCACCAGTGATGGACTGAATTCACCCCTCCACTTT. It codes for CATSDGLNSPLHF.

The chain has TRBV19 and TRBJ2-5; D gene uncertain. Trimming stripped 6 bases from V and 3 bases from J, with 11 bases between. In germline, CDR1 is LNHDA, CDR2 SQIVND (reference sequence). This CDR3 comprises 13 residues. CDR3 bases: TGTGCCAGTAGCCATAACAGAGAAGAGACCCAGTACTTC. Translated, it gives CASSHNREETQYF.

The V gene is TRBV9, the J gene TRBJ2-3; 8 bases align to TRBD1. The V gene's germline CDR1 is SGDLS and CDR2 YYNGEE. This CDR3 contains 17 residues. Germline trimming cut 0 bases from V and 2 bases from J; bases unmatched to any gene: 8. CDR3: CASSVGGRGRTTDTQYF. CDR3 sequence (DNA): TGTGCCAGCAGCGTAGGTGGCAGGGGGCGCACCACAGATACGCAGTATTTT.

The chain is built from TRBV7-9 and TRBJ2-3, with D unresolved. V dropped 3 bases and J dropped 2 bases, with 9 bases sitting between them. The CDR3 is 14 amino acids. From germline, CDR1 is SEHNR and CDR2 FQNEAQ (reference sequence). CDR3 region: CASSFLGDTDTQYF. Here the CDR3 DNA reads TGTGCCAGCAGCTTTCTCGGTGACACAGATACGCAGTATTTT.

CDR3 region: CASSEVRTGLDSGRSYNEQFF. Here the CDR3 DNA reads TGTGCCAGCAGTGAAGTTAGGACAGGGTTAGATAGCGGCCGCTCCTACAATGAGCAGTTCTTC. The chain recombines TRBV6-1 with TRBJ2-1, with 8 bases lining up with TRBD1. Germline assignment: CDR1 MNHNS and CDR2 SASEGT. V trimming: 1 base; J trimming: 0 bases; junction bases outside the gene matches: 17. The CDR3 covers 21 residues.

The genes are TRBV2 and TRBJ2-2, with 12 nucleotides matching TRBD1. Trimming removed 0 bases from V and 5 bases from J; junction bases left unmatched: 4. Germline V gene data show CDR1 as SNHLY and CDR2 as FYNNEI. CDR3 length: 17 amino acids. The CDR3 reads CASSEAGTGGPTGELFF. The CDR3 nucleotides read TGTGCCAGCAGTGAAGCGGGGACAGGGGGCCCTACCGGGGAGCTGTTTTTT.

This chain joins TRBV5-4 and TRBJ2-2, with 8 bases identical to TRBD1. Germline V CDR1 and CDR2: SGHNT, YYREEE (reference sequence). J gave up 3 bases and V 4 bases, and 5 bases lay outside the gene matches. The CDR3 totals 15 residues. The CDR3 region has the DNA TGTGCCAGCAGCCAGGGACAGGTGGACACCGGGGAGCTGTTTTTT. It yields the protein CASSQGQVDTGELFF.

The chain carries TRBV3-1 (or the pseudogene TRBV3-2) and TRBJ2-1, with no clear D. CDR3 size: 13 residues. V was clipped by 4 bases and J by 5 bases, with 9 bases between them. Looked up from germline, CDR1 is LGHDT and CDR2 is YNNKEL (reference sequence). The CDR3 coding sequence is TGTGCCAGCAGCCTCTCTCTAGACAATGAGCAGTTCTTC. It yields the protein CASSLSLDNEQFF.

This chain links TRBV20-1 with TRBJ2-1; D not resolved. V was pared by 3 bases and J by 8 bases, with 5 bases between. The CDR3 covers 10 residues. Germline V gives CDR1 DFQATT, CDR2 SNEGSKA (reference sequence). The CDR3, as DNA: TGCAGTGCTAGTGGAGATGAGCAGTTCTTC. The encoded protein is CSASGDEQFF.

This CDR3 reads CASSYAEAGVEQYV. The CDR3 nucleotides are TGTGCCAGCAGTTACGCCGAGGCAGGGGTCGAGCAGTACGTC. The rearrangement links TRBV6-6 to TRBJ2-7, with TRBD1 as a possible D gene (6 bases). This CDR3 is built from 14 residues. V lost 2 bases, J lost 6 bases, and 14 bases lay in between. Germline CDR1 MNHNY, CDR2 SVGAGI (reference sequence).

The CDR3 coding sequence is TGTGCCAGCAGTTCCTTACAGGGGATCGTGAACACTGAAGCTTTCTTT. Translation gives CASSSLQGIVNTEAFF. V gene TRBV27 combines with J gene TRBJ1-1; 7 bases match TRBD1. V lost 4 bases, J lost 0 bases, and 8 bases stayed unmatched. The germline CDR1 and CDR2 sequences are MNHEY and SMNVEV (reference sequence). The CDR3 has 16 residues.

V gene TRBV7-2 combines with J gene TRBJ1-3, with 7 bases lining up with TRBD1. Trimming removed 5 bases from V and 0 bases from J; junction bases left unmatched: 10. CDR1 is SGHTA, CDR2 FQGNSA, per germline. This CDR3 spans 17 amino acids. CDR3 region: CASSPQSGTVSGNTIYF. CDR3 nucleotides: TGTGCCAGCAGCCCACAATCCGGGACAGTCTCTGGAAACACCATATATTTT.

The V gene is TRBV4-1, the J gene TRBJ1-2; tentatively, D is TRBD1 (5 bases). This CDR3 comprises 13 residues. Germline CDR1 and CDR2: MGHRA and YSYEKL. The ends were cut back, 4 bases at V and 3 bases at J, with 9 bases in the middle. CDR3 region: CASSRIGDYGYTF. The CDR3 DNA is TGCGCCAGCAGCCGGATAGGGGACTATGGCTACACCTTC.